This T cell receptor (beta chain) was recovered during a study of beta chain features in type 1 diabetes. General study points: In all four CD4+ subsets, TCRB CDR3 length was significantly, moderately reduced in type 1 diabetes.

CDR3 length: 16 residues. From germline, CDR1 is MGHRA and CDR2 YSYEKL. V gave up 2 bases and J gave up 8 bases; unmatched junction bases: 12. Cells sorted by CD45RO/CCR7/CD25/CD127/CD95/CD27 comprised CD4+ naive, central memory, regulatory and stem cell-like memory cells. Sorted populations all exceeded 95% purity. Since all of the isolated RNA was reverse transcribed, expressed TCRB transcripts were what got sequenced. Using immunoSEQ multiplex PCR, the repertoire was profiled, and TCRdb retains in-frame clones only, with some absent. The sample has over 150,000 clones, roughly an eighth seen once; the top ten hold roughly 0.6%. Note on this clone: Its matching antigen is unknown.

The rearrangement links TRBV4-1 to TRBJ2-1, with 7 nucleotides matching TRBD1. Material: central memory CD4+ T cells from blood. This TCR came from a young woman in good health. CDR3 DNA: TGCGCCAGCAGCCAAAGGTATACAGGGGTGGGGGATGAGCAGTTCTTC. Its protein product is CASSQRYTGVGDEQFF.